Below, one T cell receptor beta chain is given with its context. This clone is a singleton in its sample. It has no known antigen specificity. No clone much larger than this one lies a single base away; base qualities are absent. This specimen's time point label, per the study, means: baseline before first vaccination. Vaccinee samples came from UK trials COV001 and COV002, including a single-blind randomized controlled phase 2/3 trial of AZD1222 (ChAdOx1 nCoV-19) in healthy adults. Trial participant PBMC samples were collected at day 0 and day 28 after the second dose for TCRbeta chain sequencing. The data were taken from a study of T cell responses to AZD1222 COVID-19 vaccine listed by TCRdb under 2021. Context from the whole study: Because spike-specific TCR depth and breadth did not differ between the two schedules, AZD1222 recipients who got a second dose at roughly 4 weeks were pooled with those who got a second dose at roughly 12 weeks. A total of 230 to 250 trial participants underwent TCR sequencing, of whom about 200 had received two doses of AZD1222 and some 25 had received two doses of the MenACWY control vaccine. Enrollment into the trials was organized by age into subgroups of 18-55, 56-69 and 70-plus years, and those subgroups contained roughly 160, 29 and 62 TCR-sequenced participants, respectively. Broader findings and caveats from the paper: Participants were mostly white British, with more females than males. The authors suggested clonal diversity may have been underestimated. After two AZD1222 doses, both the breadth and the depth of spike-specific TCRs were significantly higher than at day 0 and than in MenACWY recipients. In the small 56-69-year group, the increase in depth fell short of significance, most likely because of low power. Nearly half of unique spike-specific TCRs reportedly recognized epitopes outside regions mutated in the B.1.351 and B.1.1.7 variants. The whole spike protein was spanned by vaccine-associated CD4 TCRs, and dominant responses were seen in regions 160-218 and 743-854. Only a handful of AZD1222 recipients were SARS-CoV-2 seropositive at baseline, limiting conclusions about previously exposed vaccinees. Because no day 14 peak-response samples were available, the repertoires could be characterized only after the peak T cell response.

CDR1 and CDR2 are drawn from the germline V gene: MNHEY, SVGAGI. The CDR3 starts with the cysteine, ends with the phenylalanine, and has 15 residues. Only CDR3 DNA remains: 45 bases, in frame from the first base. The germline V and J ends show losses of 6 bases and 0 bases respectively, and no gene match explains 8 bases of the junction. The CDR3 regions of human TCRbeta chains were analyzed by immunosequencing. The source study handled its data this way. TCRs in the repertoires were compared against a reference library of SARS-CoV-2-specific TCRs that had been generated with the MIRA antigen-specificity platform. Breadth was defined as the fraction of unique TCRs that were SARS-CoV-2-associated, and depth was defined as the fraction of total T cells that were SARS-CoV-2-associated. Using the MIRA data, each spike-specific TCR was assigned both to the spike region to which the TCR was reactive and to a CD4 or CD8 class. Log10-transformed breadth and depth values were compared by one-way ANOVA with Sidak's multiple comparisons tests. What TCRdb holds here is the immuneACCESS table cut down to in-frame rearrangements. Part of the clones is not present; checked against another copy, under half of the missing clones reflect an unresolved V gene, and the others are unexplained. V, J and clone size reflect that table, while D and trimming were determined from the DNA. The sample yields about 60,000 clones; roughly 84% were counted once. The ten largest clones capture 7.3% of the sample.

Recombination connected TRBV6-5 to TRBJ2-7; the central 7 bases match TRBD1. Sequences were derived from peripheral blood, sampled on day 0 of AZD1222 vaccination. The sequence was collected from an adult in good health. The CDR3 protein: CASRLHRGSSYEQYF. In nucleotide form, the sequence is TGTGCCAGCAGACTGCACAGGGGCAGCTCCTACGAGCAGTACTTC.